A single sample is the source of the 9 T cell receptor beta chains below, sequenced in a study of blood T cell repertoires in COVID-19. Profiling relied on immunoSEQ multiplex PCR, and the TCRdb table lists in-frame clones only, not all of them. This table has approximately 300,000 clones, over 85% appearing once. The source material was PBMCs or T cells enriched from blood (not recorded which). The receptors here all came from a woman in her twenties or thirties who had recovered from COVID-19.

The genes are TRBV5-6 and TRBJ1-2; maybe TRBD1 (5 bases). Germline V gene lookup returns CDR1 SGHDT and CDR2 YYEEEE. This CDR3 has 15 amino acids. V was cut by 2 bases and J by 7 bases, with 18 bases left in between. CDR3 DNA sequence: TGTGCCAGCAGCTTTGGCAGGGTAGGGTCGGGTGGCTACACCTTC. Translating gives CASSFGRVGSGGYTF.

The chain couples TRBV19 to TRBJ2-2, with 7 bases lining up with TRBD1. The CDR3 is made up of 15 amino acids. V lost 3 bases, J lost 6 bases, and 7 bases stayed unmatched. CDR1 LNHDA and CDR2 SQIVND come from the germline V gene (reference sequence). The CDR3 sequence: CASSIEGGVSGELFF. CDR3 nucleotides: TGTGCCAGTAGTATTGAAGGGGGCGTATCCGGGGAGCTGTTTTTT.

A note on this clone: Different DNA sequences within this sample yield the same CDR3. V usage is TRBV24-1 and J usage is TRBJ2-1; D uncertain. Germline-derived CDR1 and CDR2 are KGHDR and SFDVKD. The CDR3 contains 12 residues. The V end was cut by 2 bases, the J end by 4 bases, with 2 bases between. The DNA for the CDR3 is TGTGCCACCAGTGATTCTTACAATGAGCAGTTCTTC. Its translation is CATSDSYNEQFF.

This chain joins TRBV27 and TRBJ1-2; 10 bases are a match to TRBD1. This CDR3 contains 14 residues. CDR1 is MNHEY and CDR2 is SMNVEV in the germline V gene (reference sequence). V lost 4 bases and J lost 6; bases outside the gene matches: 5. The CDR3: CASSSRDRGNGYTF. CDR3 sequence (DNA): TGTGCCAGCAGTTCCCGGGACAGGGGTAATGGCTACACCTTC.

The chain is built from TRBV5-1 and TRBJ2-7, with a weak D call TRBD1 (6 bases). V was trimmed by 4 bases and J by 4 bases, leaving 15 bases between them. The CDR3 contains 14 residues. Germline assignment: CDR1 SGHRS and CDR2 YFSETQ. The CDR3: CASSVGDTEYEQYF. The CDR3 DNA sequence: TGCGCCAGCAGCGTAGGGGACACGGAATACGAGCAGTACTTC.

Worth noting for this clone: Other DNA sequences from this sample encode an identical CDR3 as well. This chain uses TRBV18 with TRBJ1-2; D is ambiguous. Trimming cost V 2 bases and J 4 bases, with 5 bases left between them. This CDR3 has 12 residues. Germline CDR1 and CDR2: KGHSH and LQKENI. The CDR3 region is CASSPAGYGYTF. The CDR3 nucleotides read TGTGCCAGCTCACCAGCCGGCTATGGCTACACCTTC.

V is TRBV5-1 and J is TRBJ1-6; TRBD1 aligns across 9 bases. The CDR3 is 15 amino acids. Germline V lookup: CDR1 SGHRS, CDR2 YFSETQ. The junction had 4 bases not matched to a gene; V was cut back by 4 bases and J by 5 bases. CDR3 protein: CASSQRTGDNSPLHF. CDR3 DNA sequence: TGCGCCAGCAGCCAAAGGACAGGGGATAATTCACCCCTCCACTTT.

The CDR3 nucleotides are TGCGCCAGCAGCCAACAACGACAGGGGCCCTACGAGCAGTACTTC. Translated: CASSQQRQGPYEQYF. The chain has TRBV4-3 and TRBJ2-7; 8 nucleotides align to TRBD1. This CDR3 is 15 amino acids long. Trimming took 2 bases from V and 2 from J; bases not matched to a gene: 5. Germline loops: CDR1 LGHNA, CDR2 YSLEER.

The rearrangement uses TRBV4-1 and TRBJ2-6; 7 bases agree with TRBD2. CDR1 is MGHRA and CDR2 is YSYEKL in the germline V gene. The CDR3 is made up of 14 amino acids. With 6 bases clipped from V and 2 bases from J, the junction kept 1 base outside the gene matches. CDR3: CASRGGTGANVLTF. The CDR3 DNA is TGCGCCAGCAGGGGGGGGACTGGGGCCAACGTCCTGACTTTC.